The 32 T cell receptor beta chains given below trace back to one sample, sequenced in a study of spatial heterogeneity in lung cancer. The time point was: sample taken at primary tumor resection. The sequenced material consisted of unsorted whole RNA from tumor, nontumor lung or frozen PBMC. Each CDR3 protein gets one entry after TCRdb re-called the 5' RACE reads with MiXCR. Here the sample spans about 92,000 distinct CDR3 sequences, around 12% being singletons. The material sequenced was PBMCs, taken at surgery. These receptor sequences come from a male donor with early-stage non-small cell lung cancer.

A note on this clonotype: With a much larger clone just one base away, this may be a read error. This chain uses TRBV28 with TRBJ2-1, with D possibly TRBD2 on 6 matching bases. Germline-derived CDR1 and CDR2 are MDHEN and SYDVKM. V lost 4 bases and J lost 15, with 19 bases in between. The CDR3 is made up of 13 amino acids. The CDR3 bases are TGTGCCAGCAGTTCGCCGGCGGGACCGGGTCCGTTCTTC. It specifies CASSSPAGPGPFF.

V and J are TRBV20-1 and TRBJ2-2, with 9 nucleotides matching TRBD1. The V gene end was trimmed by 2 bases and the J gene end by 6 bases; junction bases not matched to a gene: 7. Per the germline V gene, CDR1 is DFQATT and CDR2 is SNEGSKA (reference sequence). This CDR3 contains 15 residues. The DNA of the CDR3 is TGCAGTGCTAGATACCGGGACAGGGTGGCCGGGGAGCTGTTTTTT. Its translation is CSARYRDRVAGELFF.

Ten or more counts support this clonotype. V gene TRBV5-1 combines with J gene TRBJ1-1; TRBD1 might be the D (6 bases). The CDR3 runs to 13 residues. Per germline, CDR1 SGHRS and CDR2 YFSETQ. V gave up 2 bases and J gave up 6 bases, with 11 bases separating them. CDR3 coding DNA: TGCGCCAGCAGCTTCACACAGGGAGCTGAAGCTTTCTTT. Protein sequence: CASSFTQGAEAFF.

The chain's CDR3 is CASSSQGAPSYEQYF. CDR3 DNA sequence: TGTGCCAGCAGTTCGCAGGGGGCCCCATCCTACGAGCAGTACTTC. V and J are TRBV12-3 or TRBV12-4 and TRBJ2-7; 8 nucleotides agree with TRBD1. The V gene end was trimmed by 4 bases and the J gene end by 1 base; junction bases not matched to a gene: 6. This CDR3 spans 15 amino acids.

This clonotype has just a few counts. The rearrangement joins TRBV11-2 to TRBJ2-7; a possible D gene is TRBD1 (5 bases). The CDR3 loop spans 14 amino acids. Germline lookup yields CDR1 SGHAT and CDR2 FQNNGV. V lost 1 base and J lost 2, with 9 bases in between. The CDR3 DNA is TGTGCCAGCAGCTTAGGGAGACAGACCTACGAGCAGTACTTC. Its protein is CASSLGRQTYEQYF. The whole variable domain, remainder taken from reference TRBV11-2 and TRBJ2-7, is EAGVAQSPRYKIIEKRQSVAFWCNPISGHATLYWYQQILGQGPKLLIQFQNNGVVDDSQLPKDRFSAERLKGVDSTLKIQPAKLEDSAVYLCASSLGRQTYEQYFGPGTRLTVT.

This clonotype was detected ten times or more. The chain uses TRBV29-1 and TRBJ2-3; 13 nucleotides agree with TRBD2. The V gene end was trimmed by 5 bases and the J gene end by 2 bases; junction bases not matched to a gene: 4. The germline CDR1 and CDR2 sequences are SQVTM and ANQGSEA. CDR3 length: 15 residues. CDR3 nucleotides: TGCAGCGTTTGGACTAGCGGGAGTCTCACAGATACGCAGTATTTT. Amino acids: CSVWTSGSLTDTQYF.

There are many counts of this clonotype. The chain carries TRBV7-3 and TRBJ2-5, with 7 bases lining up with TRBD1. CDR3 length equals 15 residues. In germline, CDR1 is SGHTA, CDR2 FQGTGA. The trim removed 4 bases at V and 3 bases at J, leaving 8 bases unmatched. The CDR3 region has the DNA TGTGCCAGCAGCTCAGCCGGGACAGATAAAGAGACCCAGTACTTC. It translates to CASSSAGTDKETQYF.

This clonotype was seen more than once but under ten times. The V gene is TRBV7-9, the J gene TRBJ2-7, with 7 bases identical to TRBD1. There are 14 residues in the CDR3. The trim removed 5 bases at V and 9 bases at J, leaving 13 bases unmatched. The germline V gene encodes CDR1 SEHNR and CDR2 FQNEAQ (reference sequence). CDR3 region: CASSPGQVPVGQYF. The CDR3 DNA follows: TGTGCCAGCAGCCCCGGACAGGTCCCAGTCGGGCAGTACTTC.

The V and J genes are TRBV10-3 and TRBJ1-2; TRBD1 matches at 8 bases. CDR3 size: 14 residues. J was trimmed by 6 bases and V by 4 bases; bases with no gene match: 7. The germline gives CDR1 ENHRY, CDR2 SYGVKD. CDR3 in amino acids: CAISGVTGDNGYTF. The CDR3 nucleotides are TGTGCCATCAGTGGGGTGACAGGGGACAATGGCTACACCTTC.

This clonotype was found a few times. The chain couples TRBV5-4 to TRBJ2-3; TRBD2 aligns across 16 bases. CDR1 is SGHNT and CDR2 is YYREEE in the germline V gene (reference sequence). Unmatched junction bases numbered 12, after V lost 7 bases and J lost 1 base. CDR3 size: 19 residues. The CDR3 protein is CASSKAGTSGRVGTDTQYF. The CDR3 DNA sequence: TGTGCCAGCTCTAAGGCCGGGACTAGCGGGAGGGTAGGCACAGATACGCAGTATTTT.

J is TRBJ2-1 and V is TRBV7-6; D gene unclear. The germline CDR1 and CDR2 sequences are SGHVS and FNYEAQ. V was clipped by 5 bases and J by 0 bases, with 11 bases between them. The CDR3 loop spans 15 amino acids. CDR3 loop: CASSMDGGSYNEQFF. The CDR3 DNA reads as TGTGCCAGCAGCATGGACGGCGGCTCCTACAATGAGCAGTTCTTC. The variable domain in full, with the rest retrieved from reference TRBV7-6 and TRBJ2-1, is GAGVSQSPRYKVTKRGQDVALRCDPISGHVSLYWYRQALGQGPEFLTYFNYEAQQDKSGLPNDRFSAERPEGSISTLTIQRTEQRDSAMYRCASSMDGGSYNEQFFGPGTRLTVL.

In this sample, this clonotype turned up once. This chain uses TRBV5-4 with TRBJ2-7; D not resolved. The V and J ends lost 5 bases and 7 bases respectively, with 10 bases between them. Germline CDR1 is SGHNT and CDR2 is YYREEE (reference sequence). CDR3 size: 11 residues. The CDR3 DNA reads as TGTGCCAGCAGTTTCCTTGAGGAGCAGTACTTC. Encoded protein: CASSFLEEQYF.

This clonotype appeared a few times. The gene calls are TRBV3-1 and TRBJ2-6; D uncertain. V gave up 3 bases and J gave up 4 bases, with 4 bases separating them. Germline values: CDR1 LGHDT, CDR2 YNNKEL (reference sequence). CDR3 length equals 13 residues. The CDR3, as DNA: TGTGCCAGCAGCCAGCAGGGGGCCAACGTCCTGACTTTC. Its translation is CASSQQGANVLTF.

The V and J genes are TRBV20-1 and TRBJ2-5, with 8 bases fitting TRBD1. Germline V gene data show CDR1 as DFQATT and CDR2 as SNEGSKA (reference sequence). V shed 0 bases, J shed 4 bases, and the junction held 10 bases outside the gene matches. The CDR3 runs 16 residues. The CDR3 bases are TGCAGTGCTAGAGATCCCGGACAGGGAGCCGCAGAGACCCAGTACTTC. Its protein product is CSARDPGQGAAETQYF.

This clonotype was seen a handful of times. The J gene is TRBJ2-5, the V gene TRBV21-1; TRBD1, the table's D call, was not compared with the DNA. TRBV21-1 is termed a pseudogene. This CDR3 has 15 amino acids. CDR3 region: CASSLGTVLQETQYF. CDR3 DNA: TGTGCCAGCAGCCTGGGGACAGTGTTACAAGAGACCCAGTACTTC.

The chain recombines TRBV20-1 with TRBJ2-3, with D unclear. Trimming pared 0 bases from V and 3 bases from J, leaving 16 bases between. The CDR3 runs to 16 residues. CDR1 DFQATT and CDR2 SNEGSKA come from the germline V gene (reference sequence). The CDR3 DNA reads TGCAGTGCTAGAGACCCGCAACTACTGGGGACAGATACGCAGTATTTT. Residues: CSARDPQLLGTDTQYF.

Many counts were recorded for this clonotype. The chain carries TRBV5-1 and TRBJ2-2; 10 bases match TRBD2. V dropped 4 bases and J dropped 4; count of bases not matched to a gene: 25. From germline, CDR1 is SGHRS and CDR2 YFSETQ. This CDR3 comprises 22 residues. This CDR3 is CASSRPVPGLAPGAYLTGELFF. CDR3 DNA sequence: TGCGCCAGCAGCCGACCTGTCCCGGGACTAGCGCCCGGAGCCTATCTCACCGGGGAGCTGTTTTTT. The full variable domain, with the rest looked up from reference TRBV5-1 and TRBJ2-2, is KAGVTQTPRYLIKTRGQQVTLSCSPISGHRSVSWYQQTPGQGLQFLFEYFSETQRNKGNFPGRFSGRQFSNSRSEMNVSTLELGDSALYLCASSRPVPGLAPGAYLTGELFFGEGSRLTVL.

This clonotype was seen only a few times. The chain joins TRBV7-9 to TRBJ1-4, with 7 bases matching TRBD1. The CDR3 consists of 14 residues. V was clipped by 5 bases and J by 6 bases; unmatched bases: 6. Per germline, CDR1 SEHNR and CDR2 FQNEAQ (reference sequence). The CDR3 spells CASSAGTADEKLFF. In nucleotides, the CDR3 is TGTGCCAGCAGCGCCGGGACAGCTGATGAAAAACTGTTTTTT.

The chain joins TRBV10-3 to TRBJ2-4, with 8 bases aligning to TRBD2. J gave up 2 bases and V 8 bases, and 11 bases lay outside the gene matches. Germline assignment: CDR1 ENHRY and CDR2 SYGVKD. The CDR3 spans 16 residues. CDR3 residues: CAIGGGPGGTKNIQYF. The CDR3 nucleotides read TGTGCCATCGGCGGGGGGCCGGGGGGAACCAAAAACATTCAGTACTTC.

The J gene is TRBJ1-4, the V gene TRBV6-5; no clear D gene. The germline V gene has CDR1 MNHEY and CDR2 SVGAGI. This CDR3 is 14 amino acids long. V was pared by 3 bases and J by 8 bases, with 13 bases between. CDR3 sequence reads: CASSYLTGKEKLFF. The CDR3 DNA reads as TGTGCCAGCAGTTATTTAACCGGGAAGGAAAAACTGTTTTTT.

The chain recombines TRBV6-2 or TRBV6-3 with TRBJ2-7; D gene ambiguous. Germline V gene sequence: CDR1 MNHEY, CDR2 SVGEGT. CDR3 size: 13 residues. Trimming pared 2 bases from V and 11 bases from J, leaving 16 bases between. CDR3 region: CASSYLLRQVEYF. The CDR3 nucleotides read TGTGCCAGCAGTTACCTCCTACGTCAAGTGGAGTACTTC.

As concerns this clonotype: The junction does not match germline at one end; this may be a read error. The chain has TRBV7-7 and TRBJ2-7, with 12 bases lining up with TRBD2. Germline-derived CDR1 and CDR2 are SSHAT and FNYEAQ (reference sequence). CDR3 size: 13 residues. CDR3 amino acids: CASSLTSGGEQYF. The CDR3 DNA is TGTGCTAGCAGCTTGACTAGCGGGGGCGAGCAGTACTTC.

This clonotype was picked up a small number of times. V and J are TRBV9 and TRBJ2-7; D perhaps matches TRBD2 (5 bases). The CDR3 runs to 13 residues. V shed 4 bases and J shed 7 bases, with 15 bases lying between them. The germline V gene has CDR1 SGDLS and CDR2 YYNGEE. CDR3 coding DNA: TGTGCCAGCAGCACTAGAGGGAGAGGGGAGCAGTACTTC. It is translated as CASSTRGRGEQYF.

CDR3 region: CASSQGATGNQETQYF. The CDR3 bases are TGCGCCAGCAGCCAAGGGGCGACGGGAAACCAAGAGACCCAGTACTTC. The rearrangement uses TRBV4-3 and TRBJ2-5; D might be TRBD2 (5 bases). The V and J ends lost 1 base and 0 bases respectively, with 12 bases between them. The CDR3 loop spans 16 amino acids. Germline V gene data show CDR1 as LGHNA and CDR2 as YSLEER.

This clonotype was seen more than once but under ten times. The V and J genes are TRBV20-1 and TRBJ2-4; 9 bases fit TRBD1. This CDR3 has 13 residues. Germline V gene sequence: CDR1 DFQATT, CDR2 SNEGSKA (reference sequence). V lost 3 bases, J lost 8 bases, and 5 bases stayed unmatched. As DNA, the CDR3 is TGCAGTGCTAGGGACAGGACAGGGGACATTCAGTACTTC. Amino acids: CSARDRTGDIQYF.

There are many counts of this clonotype. The chain employs TRBV27 and TRBJ1-1; possibly TRBD1 for D (5 bases). Trimming took 2 bases from V and 2 from J, leaving 9 bases between them. The CDR3 sequence is 14 residues long. The germline V gene encodes CDR1 MNHEY and CDR2 SMNVEV (reference sequence). The CDR3 bases are TGTGCCAGCAGTTTACAGGGTCGTAACACTGAAGCTTTCTTT. This gives the protein CASSLQGRNTEAFF.

This clonotype was seen many times. The chain uses TRBV9 and TRBJ2-5; D perhaps matches TRBD2 (6 bases). Germline CDR1 is SGDLS and CDR2 is YYNGEE. The CDR3 loop spans 14 amino acids. Trimming shortened V by 3 bases and J by 5 bases, and 14 bases separated the two germline ends. CDR3 sequence reads: CASSGGRGLETQYF. CDR3 in DNA: TGTGCCAGCAGCGGGGGTCGGGGACTCGAGACCCAGTACTTC. Together with reference TRBV9 and TRBJ2-5, the CDR3 gives the full variable domain: DSGVTQTPKHLITATGQRVTLRCSPRSGDLSVYWYQQSLDQGLQFLIQYYNGEERAKGNILERFSAQQFPDLHSELNLSSLELGDSALYFCASSGGRGLETQYFGPGTRLLVL.

This clonotype is a singleton in its sample. The chain is built from TRBV7-9 and TRBJ1-6, with 9 bases lining up with TRBD1. The CDR3 is 16 residues long. In germline, CDR1 is SEHNR, CDR2 FQNEAQ (reference sequence). V was pared by 4 bases and J by 7 bases, with 8 bases of the junction left unmatched. The CDR3 reads CASSSRAGTGNSPLHF. The CDR3 DNA follows: TGTGCCAGCAGCTCACGAGCCGGGACAGGGAATTCACCCCTCCACTTT.

The chain recombines TRBV20-1 with TRBJ1-1, with 7 bases fitting TRBD1. The V and J ends lost 3 bases and 4 bases, in that order; junction bases with no gene match: 5. The CDR3 consists of 13 residues. CDR1 and CDR2 (germline): DFQATT, SNEGSKA (reference sequence). CDR3 bases: TGCAGTGCTAGGGCGGCAGGGGGCACTGAAGCTTTCTTT. The encoded protein is CSARAAGGTEAFF.

This clonotype was observed a few times. This sequence joins TRBV20-1 and TRBJ2-2; TRBD2 matches at 10 bases. This CDR3 region has 15 residues. V lost 5 bases to trimming and J lost 5 bases; unmatched junction nucleotides: 8. Per germline, CDR1 DFQATT and CDR2 SNEGSKA (reference sequence). The CDR3 here is CSAGGAGGRTGELFF. In DNA, the CDR3 is TGCAGTGCTGGTGGAGCGGGAGGGCGAACCGGGGAGCTGTTTTTT.

The chain employs TRBV30 and TRBJ2-5; possibly TRBD2 for D (6 bases). Germline V gives CDR1 GTSNPN, CDR2 SVGIG (reference sequence). CDR3 length equals 14 residues. Deletions cut 2 bases from V and 1 base from J, with 11 bases between. The CDR3 region is CAWSPHSGQETQYF. Here the CDR3 DNA reads TGTGCCTGGAGTCCTCATAGCGGCCAAGAGACCCAGTACTTC.

The chain carries TRBV7-9 and TRBJ2-6, with D maybe TRBD1 (5 bases). The CDR3 runs to 16 residues. Trimming shortened V by 5 bases and J by 0 bases, and 11 bases separated the two germline ends. Germline V gives CDR1 SEHNR, CDR2 FQNEAQ (reference sequence). The CDR3 sequence is CASSARQNSGANVLTF. The CDR3 DNA reads TGTGCCAGCAGCGCCCGACAGAACTCTGGGGCCAACGTCCTGACTTTC.